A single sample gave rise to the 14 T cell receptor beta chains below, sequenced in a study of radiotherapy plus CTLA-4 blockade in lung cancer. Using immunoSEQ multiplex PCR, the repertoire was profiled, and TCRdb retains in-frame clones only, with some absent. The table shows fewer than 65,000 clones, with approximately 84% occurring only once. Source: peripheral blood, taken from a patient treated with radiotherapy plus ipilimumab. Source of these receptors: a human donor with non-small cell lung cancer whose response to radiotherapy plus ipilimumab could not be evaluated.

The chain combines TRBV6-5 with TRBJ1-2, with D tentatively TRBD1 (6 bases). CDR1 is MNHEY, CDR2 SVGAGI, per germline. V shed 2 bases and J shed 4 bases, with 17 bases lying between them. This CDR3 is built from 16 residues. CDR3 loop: CASSYGEGEGFYGYTF. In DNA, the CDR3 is TGTGCCAGCAGTTACGGAGAGGGGGAGGGTTTCTATGGCTACACCTTC.

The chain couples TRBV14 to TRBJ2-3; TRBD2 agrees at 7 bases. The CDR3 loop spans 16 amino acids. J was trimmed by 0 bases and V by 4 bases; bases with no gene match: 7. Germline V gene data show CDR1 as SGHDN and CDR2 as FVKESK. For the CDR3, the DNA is TGTGCCAGCAGCCTGGGGTCTAGCGGTAGCACAGATACGCAGTATTTT. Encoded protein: CASSLGSSGSTDTQYF.

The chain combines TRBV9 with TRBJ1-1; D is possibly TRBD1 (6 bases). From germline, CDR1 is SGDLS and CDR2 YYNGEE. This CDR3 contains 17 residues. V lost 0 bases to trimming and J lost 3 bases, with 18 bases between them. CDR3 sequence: CASSVVSSGRGDTEAFF. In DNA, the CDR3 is TGTGCCAGCAGCGTAGTATCGAGCGGCAGGGGCGACACTGAAGCTTTCTTT.

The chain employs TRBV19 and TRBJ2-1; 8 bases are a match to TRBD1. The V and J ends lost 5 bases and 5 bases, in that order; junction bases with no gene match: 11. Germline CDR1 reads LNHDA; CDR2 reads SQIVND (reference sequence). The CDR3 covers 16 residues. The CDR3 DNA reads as TGTGCCAGTAGTCCATACCTCAGGGGGCGGGACAATGAGCAGTTCTTC. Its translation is CASSPYLRGRDNEQFF.

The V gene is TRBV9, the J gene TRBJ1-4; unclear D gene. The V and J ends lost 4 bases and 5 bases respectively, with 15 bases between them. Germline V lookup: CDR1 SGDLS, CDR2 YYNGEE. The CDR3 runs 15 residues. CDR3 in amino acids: CASSTKGRGNEKLFF. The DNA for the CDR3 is TGTGCCAGCAGCACCAAAGGAAGAGGGAATGAAAAACTGTTTTTT.

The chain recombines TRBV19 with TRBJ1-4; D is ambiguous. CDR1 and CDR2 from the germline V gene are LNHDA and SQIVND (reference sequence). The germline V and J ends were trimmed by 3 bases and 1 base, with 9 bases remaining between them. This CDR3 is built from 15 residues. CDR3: CASSILGLTNEKLFF. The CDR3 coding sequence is TGTGCCAGTAGTATCTTGGGCCTAACTAATGAAAAACTGTTTTTT. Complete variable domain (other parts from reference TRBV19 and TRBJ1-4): DGGITQSPKYLFRKEGQNVTLSCEQNLNHDAMYWYRQDPGQGLRLIYYSQIVNDFQKGDIAEGYSVSREKKESFPLTVTSAQKNPTAFYLCASSILGLTNEKLFFGSGTQLSVL.

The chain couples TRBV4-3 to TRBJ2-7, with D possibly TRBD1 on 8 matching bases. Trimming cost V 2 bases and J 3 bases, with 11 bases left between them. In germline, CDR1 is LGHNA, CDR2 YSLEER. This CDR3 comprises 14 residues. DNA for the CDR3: TGCGCCAGCAGCCAAACAGGGGGGGTCTACGAGCAGTACTTC. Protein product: CASSQTGGVYEQYF.

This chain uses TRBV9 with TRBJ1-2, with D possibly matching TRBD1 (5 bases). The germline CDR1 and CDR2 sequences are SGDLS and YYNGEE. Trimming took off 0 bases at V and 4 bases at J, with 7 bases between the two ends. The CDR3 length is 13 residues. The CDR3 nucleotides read TGTGCCAGCAGCGTAGCACAGGCCTATGGCTACACCTTC. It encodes CASSVAQAYGYTF.

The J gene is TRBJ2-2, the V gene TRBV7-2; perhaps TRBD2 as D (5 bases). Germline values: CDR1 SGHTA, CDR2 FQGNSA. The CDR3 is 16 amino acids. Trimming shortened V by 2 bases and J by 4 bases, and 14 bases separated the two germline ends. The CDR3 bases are TGTGCCAGCAGCTTATTCGGGGTTGATGTCACCGGGGAGCTGTTTTTT. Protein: CASSLFGVDVTGELFF.

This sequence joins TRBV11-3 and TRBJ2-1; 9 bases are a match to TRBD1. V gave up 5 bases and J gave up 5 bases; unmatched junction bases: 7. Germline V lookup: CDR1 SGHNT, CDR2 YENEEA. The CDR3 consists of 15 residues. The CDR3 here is CASSLTGGADNEQFF. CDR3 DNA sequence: TGTGCCAGCAGCCTCACAGGGGGCGCTGACAATGAGCAGTTCTTC. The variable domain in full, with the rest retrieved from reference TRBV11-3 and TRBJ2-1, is EAGVVQSPRYKIIEKKQPVAFWCNPISGHNTLYWYLQNLGQGPELLIRYENEEAVDDSQLPKDRFSAERLKGVDSTLKIQPAELGDSAVYLCASSLTGGADNEQFFGPGTRLTVL.

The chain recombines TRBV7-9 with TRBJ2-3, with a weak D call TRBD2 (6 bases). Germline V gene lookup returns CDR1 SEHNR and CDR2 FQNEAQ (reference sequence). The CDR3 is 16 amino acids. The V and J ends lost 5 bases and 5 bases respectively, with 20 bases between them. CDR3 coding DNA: TGTGCCAGCAGCAAAGGCGGTGGGGGGAGGCTAGATACGCAGTATTTT. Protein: CASSKGGGGRLDTQYF.

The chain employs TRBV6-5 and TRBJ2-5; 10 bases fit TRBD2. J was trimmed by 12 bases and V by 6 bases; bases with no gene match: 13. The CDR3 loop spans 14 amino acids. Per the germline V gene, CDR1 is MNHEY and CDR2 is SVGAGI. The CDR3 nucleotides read TGTGCCAGCAGGGGCACCGGGACTAGCGCATCCGAGTACTTC. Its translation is CASRGTGTSASEYF.

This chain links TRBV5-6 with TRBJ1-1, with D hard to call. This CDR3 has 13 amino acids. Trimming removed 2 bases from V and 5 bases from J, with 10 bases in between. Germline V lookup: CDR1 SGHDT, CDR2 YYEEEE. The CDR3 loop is CASSFPLGTEAFF. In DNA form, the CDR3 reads TGTGCCAGCAGCTTCCCCCTCGGGACTGAAGCTTTCTTT.

CDR3 DNA sequence: TGTGCCAGCAGTTGGTGGACAGGGGTAGGAGAGGAGACCCAGTACTTC. The encoded protein is CASSWWTGVGEETQYF. The V call is TRBV28, the J call TRBJ2-5, with 9 bases fitting TRBD1. V was pared by 4 bases and J by 5 bases, with 11 bases of the junction left unmatched. The length of the CDR3 is 16 residues. Germline CDR1 MDHEN, CDR2 SYDVKM.